This TCR beta chain appears in the sequencing data of a study of blood T cell repertoires in COVID-19 (dated by TCRdb to 2020 to 2021). Notes on the research overall: Samples from collaborators originated in the United States, Italy and Spain and spanned both the acute and convalescent phases of COVID-19. Where available, HLA class I and class II types were taken from metadata supplied by the sample provider and were not determined by assay-based typing. A freely available public database, intended as a resource for researchers studying the immune response to SARS-CoV-2, is where the repertoires were released. The dataset comprised deeply sampled blood TCRbeta repertoires from subjects exposed to, actively infected with, or recovered from COVID-19. A de-identified subject ID, COVID-19 status, age in years and sex were almost always included in the sample metadata. The prospective study material was composed of cDNA or gDNA derived from T cells, B-cell-depleted T cells, or PBMCs. Samples were obtained from the ongoing ImmuneRACE study (first 160 participants) and from 1,254 subjects provided by 6 global collaborators. Overall study results and their limits: How much clinical and demographic metadata was included differed by source and by participant, and the metadata was provided uncurated.

Each collaborating institution followed its own protocols to collect whole blood in K2EDTA tubes. For TCRbeta analysis, collaborator samples were shipped as frozen whole blood, as isolated PBMCs, or as DNA extracted from either sample type. V was cut back by 10 bases and J by 5 bases, leaving a gap of 17 bases between them. The CDR3, cysteine through phenylalanine, is 13 amino acids long. Just CDR3 DNA is preserved here, 39 bases in frame from base 1. CDR1 and CDR2, looked up from the germline V gene, are MNHEY and SVGAGI. Of note for this clone: What this receptor recognizes is not known. Per-base qualities were not stored, and no clone one base away is much larger.

The immunoSEQ Assay, a bias-controlled multiplex PCR, was used to amplify TCRbeta CDR3 regions from genomic DNA. In the source study's methods: Within the assay, amplification of reference gene primers was used to estimate how many nucleated cells each sample contained. Sequence reads were collapsed and filtered to measure the absolute abundance of every unique TCRbeta CDR3 rearrangement. For each sample, productive Simpson clonality was calculated as the square root of Simpson's diversity index over productive rearrangements. In TCRdb, the immuneACCESS table is reduced to in-frame sequences with V and J assigned. These tables do not hold every clone; where another copy was compared, an unresolved V gene accounts for under half, and the others remain unexplained. The V and J calls and the clone size are those of that table, but D and trimming were determined from the DNA. Within this sample are around 130,000 clones, with over 80% of them counted one time only. The top ten clones comprise about 10% of the sample.

This clonotype was sampled from a man aged 60 to 75 with active or convalescent COVID-19. This chain is built from TRBV6-5 and TRBJ1-2; possibly the D gene is TRBD1, per 5 matching bases. What was sequenced was peripheral blood. The bases are TGTGCCACCGAAACAAGGGGCTTTTATGGCTACACCTTC. Its translation is CATETRGFYGYTF.